These 14 T cell receptor beta chains were sequenced from one sample in a study of CD8 T cells in Susac syndrome. cDNA came from 0.5 to 1 ug RNA primed by random hexamers. TCRdb reanalysed the immunoSEQ multiplex PCR reads using MiXCR and keeps one entry per CDR3 protein. This table has about 190,000 distinct CDR3 sequences, 91% appearing once. Material for sequencing was CD4+ T cells from PBMCs. The receptor set was obtained from a human donor with Susac syndrome.

The chain links TRBV6-1 to TRBJ2-1; D remains ambiguous. Trimming stripped 6 bases from V and 11 bases from J, with 11 bases between. The CDR3 loop spans 11 amino acids. CDR1 is MNHNS and CDR2 is SASEGT in the germline V gene. Here the CDR3 reads CASSHQTQQFF. In nucleotides, the CDR3 is TGTGCCAGCAGCCATCAGACTCAGCAGTTCTTC.

The V gene is TRBV30, the J gene TRBJ2-5, with 10 bases fitting TRBD2. This CDR3 region has 14 residues. V lost 4 bases and J lost 5; bases outside the gene matches: 7. From germline, CDR1 is GTSNPN and CDR2 SVGIG (reference sequence). The CDR3 nucleotides read TGTGCCTGGAAACCGGGACTAGCGCCGGAGACCCAGTACTTC. Amino acids: CAWKPGLAPETQYF.

The chain links TRBV6-6 to TRBJ1-1, with 8 bases matching TRBD1. The V segment lost 5 bases and the J segment 5 bases; nucleotides outside the gene matches: 4. The CDR3 loop spans 13 amino acids. Looked up from germline, CDR1 is MNHNY and CDR2 is SVGAGI (reference sequence). The CDR3 loop is CASSPRTGTEAFF. The DNA of the CDR3 is TGTGCCAGCAGTCCTCGGACAGGGACTGAAGCTTTCTTT.

This chain uses TRBV18 with TRBJ1-5; possibly TRBD1 for D (5 bases). V lost 6 bases to trimming and J lost 1 base, with 10 bases between them. There are 14 residues in the CDR3. In germline, CDR1 is KGHSH, CDR2 LQKENI. CDR3 coding DNA: TGTGCCAGCTCTGGTGGGACCAGCAATCAGCCCCAGCATTTT. It specifies CASSGGTSNQPQHF. Full variable domain (rest looked up from reference TRBV18 and TRBJ1-5): NAGVMQNPRHLVRRRGQEARLRCSPMKGHSHVYWYRQLPEEGLKFMVYLQKENIIDESGMPKERFSAEFPKEGPSILRIQQVVRGDSAAYFCASSGGTSNQPQHFGDGTRLSIL.

The chain employs TRBV19 and TRBJ1-6, with 7 bases identical to TRBD1. This CDR3 has 14 residues. J was trimmed by 11 bases and V by 3 bases; bases with no gene match: 7. Per the germline V gene, CDR1 is LNHDA and CDR2 is SQIVND (reference sequence). The CDR3 DNA reads as TGTGCCAGTAGTATCCAGGGGGACAGTCCACCCCTCCACTTT. The encoded protein is CASSIQGDSPPLHF. The full variable domain, in which reference TRBV19 and TRBJ1-6 provide the parts outside the CDR3, is DGGITQSPKYLFRKEGQNVTLSCEQNLNHDAMYWYRQDPGQGLRLIYYSQIVNDFQKGDIAEGYSVSREKKESFPLTVTSAQKNPTAFYLCASSIQGDSPPLHFGNGTRLTVT.

The chain has TRBV5-1 and TRBJ1-2, with 7 bases fitting TRBD1. V lost 7 bases, J lost 6 bases, and 15 bases stayed unmatched. The CDR3 runs 15 residues. Germline CDR1 is SGHRS and CDR2 is YFSETQ. The DNA of the CDR3 is TGCGCCAGCTGCCTTGGGGGCACAGGGGAGGATGGCTACACCTTC. Protein sequence: CASCLGGTGEDGYTF.

The CDR3 DNA is TGTGCCAGCAGTGTAACCGGGTCGTGGACTGAAGCTTTCTTT. Its translation: CASSVTGSWTEAFF. The V gene is TRBV2, the J gene TRBJ1-1, with D uncertain. The CDR3 loop spans 14 amino acids. The V and J ends lost 4 bases and 5 bases respectively, with 14 bases between them. Germline V gives CDR1 SNHLY, CDR2 FYNNEI.

The chain carries TRBV28 and TRBJ2-4, with D unresolved. This CDR3 has 14 amino acids. Looked up from germline, CDR1 is MDHEN and CDR2 is SYDVKM. V lost 6 bases to trimming and J lost 0 bases, with 9 bases between them. CDR3 nucleotide sequence: TGTGCCAGCAGCCACGAAATAGCCAAAAACATTCAGTACTTC. Amino acid sequence: CASSHEIAKNIQYF.

The gene calls are TRBV28 and TRBJ1-5; D uncertain. The germline V gene encodes CDR1 MDHEN and CDR2 SYDVKM. The CDR3 consists of 12 residues. The V end lost 6 bases, the J end lost 6 bases, and 9 bases lay between the germline ends. The CDR3 coding sequence is TGTGCCAGCAGCACTACCTTTCAGCCCCAGCATTTT. Translated: CASSTTFQPQHF.

This rearrangement joins TRBV18 to TRBJ2-1; possible D gene TRBD1, 5 bases. CDR3 size: 14 residues. CDR1 and CDR2 (germline): KGHSH, LQKENI. The V end was cut by 0 bases, the J end by 7 bases, with 10 bases between. The CDR3 sequence: CASSPPTVINEQFF. The CDR3 bases are TGTGCCAGCTCACCACCGACAGTGATTAATGAGCAGTTCTTC.

The CDR3 bases are TGTGCCTGGAGTAAGGGGGATAGCACAGATACGCAGTATTTT. Translation: CAWSKGDSTDTQYF. The chain joins TRBV30 to TRBJ2-3, with TRBD1 as a possible D gene (6 bases). The CDR3 totals 14 residues. The germline V gene encodes CDR1 GTSNPN and CDR2 SVGIG (reference sequence). V lost 2 bases and J lost 0, with 9 bases in between.

The chain uses TRBV30 and TRBJ1-4, with D unclear. Trimming pared 0 bases from V and 8 bases from J, leaving 4 bases between. The CDR3 length is 11 residues. Germline CDR1 is GTSNPN and CDR2 is SVGIG (reference sequence). The CDR3 coding sequence is TGTGCCTGGAGTGTACAGGAAAAACTGTTTTTT. This translates into CAWSVQEKLFF. The variable domain in full, with the rest retrieved from reference TRBV30 and TRBJ1-4, is SQTIHQWPATLVQPVGSPLSLECTVEGTSNPNLYWYRQAAGRGLQLLFYSVGIGQISSEVPQNLSASRPQDRQFILSSKKLLLSDSGFYLCAWSVQEKLFFGSGTQLSVL.

The J gene is TRBJ1-1, the V gene TRBV2; 7 nucleotides line up with TRBD1. CDR1 and CDR2 (germline): SNHLY, FYNNEI. V shed 6 bases and J 5 bases; nucleotides not matched to a gene: 6. The CDR3 runs to 13 residues. Here the CDR3 reads CASRLTGETEAFF. The CDR3 nucleotides read TGTGCCAGCAGACTAACAGGGGAGACTGAAGCTTTCTTT.

The chain recombines TRBV28 with TRBJ2-4; weak D call: TRBD1 (7 bases). Germline-derived CDR1 and CDR2 are MDHEN and SYDVKM. V was clipped by 5 bases and J by 1 base, with 15 bases between them. CDR3 size: 16 residues. CDR3 DNA: TGTGCCAGCAGTGCGGGACAGCTGGGGGCCAAAAACATTCAGTACTTC. Translation gives CASSAGQLGAKNIQYF.